The sequence of this TCR beta chain was determined in a study of T cells after yellow fever vaccination. The sample holds a few counts of this clonotype. V was shortened by 4 bases and J by 4 bases, with 12 bases between the two germline ends. CDR1 is SGDLS, CDR2 YYNGEE, per germline. This CDR3 contains 14 residues. TCRdb reanalysed the 5' RACE reads using MiXCR and keeps one entry per CDR3 protein. The table records hundreds of thousands of distinct CDR3 sequences, around 4% of them present only once. The V and J genes are TRBV9 and TRBJ1-3; maybe TRBD1 (6 bases). The input for sequencing was PBMCs, taken on the day of the yellow fever booster vaccination. The clonotype originates from a man younger than 35 who received the YFV17D yellow fever vaccine. The CDR3, as DNA: TGTGCCAGCAGCCCGTCAGGGGCGGGAAACACCATATATTTT. It codes for CASSPSGAGNTIYF.